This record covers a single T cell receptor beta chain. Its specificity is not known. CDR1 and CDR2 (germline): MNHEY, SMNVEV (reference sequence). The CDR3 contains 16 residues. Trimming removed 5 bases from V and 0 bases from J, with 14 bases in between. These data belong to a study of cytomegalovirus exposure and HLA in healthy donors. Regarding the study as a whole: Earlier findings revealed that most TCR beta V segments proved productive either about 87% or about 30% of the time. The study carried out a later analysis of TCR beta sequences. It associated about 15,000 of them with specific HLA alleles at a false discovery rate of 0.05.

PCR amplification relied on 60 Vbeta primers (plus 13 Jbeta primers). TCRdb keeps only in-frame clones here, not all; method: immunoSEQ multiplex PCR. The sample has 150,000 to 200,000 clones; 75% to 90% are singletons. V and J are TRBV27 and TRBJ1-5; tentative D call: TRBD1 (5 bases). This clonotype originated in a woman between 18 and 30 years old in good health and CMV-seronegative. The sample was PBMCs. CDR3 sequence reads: CASSPTGINSNQPQHF. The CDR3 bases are TGTGCCAGCAGTCCAACAGGTATCAATAGCAATCAGCCCCAGCATTTT.